This TCR beta chain was recovered during a study of blood T cell repertoires in COVID-19. Study details: Both acute and convalescent COVID-19 samples were obtained from the United States, Italy and Spain. From T cells, B-cell-depleted T cells, or PBMCs came the material, which was cDNA or gDNA.

Per germline, CDR1 SGHTA and CDR2 FQGNSA. J lost 6 bases, V lost 7 bases, and 8 bases had no gene match. The CDR3 is made up of 15 amino acids. Under the authors' procedure: For nucleated cells, counts were estimated from reference gene primer amplification. Libraries were prepared by immunoSEQ multiplex PCR; TCRdb keeps only in-frame clonotypes and omits some of them. That table is the source of V, J and clone size, and D and trimming were worked out from the DNA. The sample records some 490,000 clones, approximately 85% being singletons. The sample taken for sequencing was peripheral blood. The receptor was derived from a human donor in a cohort sampled during active COVID-19. The V call is TRBV7-2, the J call TRBJ2-7; 14 bases agree with TRBD2. The CDR3, as DNA: TGTGCCAGCACCTTGGGGGGACTAGCGGGAGCCGAGCAGTACTTC. It yields the protein CASTLGGLAGAEQYF.